The 28 T cell receptor beta chains listed next were all sequenced from one sample in a study of blood T cell repertoires in COVID-19. The assay was immunoSEQ multiplex PCR, and TCRdb's table has in-frame clones only and misses some. The sample lists 230,000 or so clones, roughly 88% occurring once. Sequencing was carried out using PBMCs or T cells enriched from blood (not recorded which). These receptors were taken from a woman aged 40-49 years with acute COVID-19.

This chain uses TRBV10-2 with TRBJ2-2, with 10 bases that match TRBD2. The V and J ends lost 6 bases and 6 bases, in that order; junction bases with no gene match: 7. CDR3 length equals 15 residues. From germline, CDR1 is WSHSY and CDR2 SAAADI. This chain's CDR3 is CASRGGSGGAGELFF. CDR3 bases: TGCGCCAGCAGGGGTGGAAGCGGGGGGGCCGGGGAGCTGTTTTTT.

This chain links TRBV18 with TRBJ2-3, with 10 positions matching TRBD2. The ends lost 0 bases at V and 5 bases at J; junction bases unmatched: 8. This CDR3 contains 17 residues. CDR1 is KGHSH, CDR2 LQKENI, per germline. CDR3 residues: CASSPPISGGAEDTQYF. DNA of the CDR3: TGTGCCAGCTCACCACCGATCAGCGGGGGGGCAGAAGATACGCAGTATTTT. The whole variable domain, remainder taken from reference TRBV18 and TRBJ2-3, is NAGVMQNPRHLVRRRGQEARLRCSPMKGHSHVYWYRQLPEEGLKFMVYLQKENIIDESGMPKERFSAEFPKEGPSILRIQQVVRGDSAAYFCASSPPISGGAEDTQYFGPGTRLTVL.

The chain recombines TRBV28 with TRBJ1-3; 8 nucleotides align to TRBD1. The CDR3 runs to 16 residues. V shed 1 base, J shed 3 bases, and the junction held 5 bases outside the gene matches. CDR1 MDHEN and CDR2 SYDVKM come from the germline V gene. The CDR3 DNA sequence: TGTGCCAGCAGTTTATCCCACAGGGGGGGTGGAAACACCATATATTTT. It codes for CASSLSHRGGGNTIYF.

This chain joins TRBV24-1 and TRBJ1-1; maybe TRBD1 (6 bases). CDR1 KGHDR and CDR2 SFDVKD come from the germline V gene. The CDR3 totals 15 residues. Trimming removed 2 bases at V and 3 bases at J, with 12 bases between. The CDR3, as DNA: TGTGCCACCAGTGATTCCGGGGGGCGGCACACTGAAGCTTTCTTT. Amino acid sequence: CATSDSGGRHTEAFF.

The chain combines TRBV15 with TRBJ1-6; 7 bases agree with TRBD1. The V and J ends lost 3 bases and 7 bases, in that order; junction bases with no gene match: 12. Germline V gene lookup returns CDR1 LNHNV and CDR2 YYDKDF (reference sequence). CDR3 length: 17 residues. CDR3 amino acids: CATSSGGSKGANSPLHF. The CDR3 bases are TGTGCCACCAGCAGCGGCGGATCTAAGGGGGCCAATTCACCCCTCCACTTT.

V gene TRBV6-5 combines with J gene TRBJ1-5; D not resolved. V was trimmed by 6 bases and J by 3 bases, leaving 9 bases between them. The CDR3 consists of 13 residues. The germline V gene encodes CDR1 MNHEY and CDR2 SVGAGI. The CDR3 loop reads CASSDFPNQPQHF. In DNA, the CDR3 is TGTGCCAGCAGCGACTTTCCCAATCAGCCCCAGCATTTT.

The V call is TRBV21-1, the J call TRBJ2-5; TRBD2, the table's D call, lacks a check against the DNA. TRBV21-1 counts as a pseudogene. The length of the CDR3 is 15 residues. The CDR3 bases are TGTGCCAGCAGCAAACACGGGGGGATCCAAGAGACCCAGTACTTC. It is translated as CASSKHGGIQETQYF.

The CDR3: CASSLNGALQPQHF. CDR3 DNA: TGTGCCAGCAGCTTAAATGGGGCACTTCAGCCCCAGCATTTT. The chain combines TRBV7-2 with TRBJ1-5, with a weak D call TRBD1 (5 bases). Trimming removed 2 bases at V and 6 bases at J, with 11 bases between. The CDR3 is 14 residues long. The germline V gene encodes CDR1 SGHTA and CDR2 FQGNSA.

The chain uses TRBV5-4 and TRBJ2-3; D might be TRBD2 (7 bases). The germline V gene encodes CDR1 SGHNT and CDR2 YYREEE (reference sequence). The CDR3 has 15 residues. V lost 4 bases and J 3 bases, leaving 15 bases between the germline ends. The CDR3 nucleotides are TGTGCCAGCAGCCCGGGGGGCATAACAACAGATACGCAGTATTTT. Translation gives CASSPGGITTDTQYF.

V gene TRBV3-1 (or the pseudogene TRBV3-2) combines with J gene TRBJ1-2, with 7 bases lining up with TRBD1. This CDR3 spans 13 amino acids. CDR1 and CDR2 from the germline V gene are LGHDT and YNNKEL (reference sequence). V lost 5 bases to trimming and J lost 4 bases; unmatched junction nucleotides: 4. CDR3 DNA: TGTGCCAGCAGCGGAGGGGGCTCCTATGGCTACACCTTC. It specifies CASSGGGSYGYTF.

This clone was recorded once. The chain uses TRBV11-2 and TRBJ2-5; a possible D gene is TRBD1 (5 bases). Germline V gene data show CDR1 as SGHAT and CDR2 as FQNNGV. The V end was cut by 4 bases, the J end by 2 bases, with 23 bases between. The CDR3 runs to 18 residues. CDR3 in amino acids: CASSYSFKQAYDQETQYF. The CDR3 coding sequence is TGTGCCAGCAGCTATTCTTTTAAACAGGCCTACGATCAAGAGACCCAGTACTTC.

The chain uses TRBV7-9 and TRBJ1-6; 8 nucleotides line up with TRBD1. The germline V gene has CDR1 SEHNR and CDR2 FQNEAQ (reference sequence). CDR3 size: 17 residues. With V trimmed by 3 bases and J by 10 bases, 14 bases remained unmatched. The CDR3 DNA is TGTGCCAGCAGCTTCGGTCCAGGGGGCGAATACAACTCACCCCTCCACTTT. The encoded protein is CASSFGPGGEYNSPLHF.

The rearrangement joins TRBV7-2 to TRBJ2-3, with D perhaps TRBD1 (5 bases). V lost 1 base and J 1 base, leaving 9 bases between the germline ends. Germline CDR1 and CDR2: SGHTA and FQGNSA. The CDR3 has 15 amino acids. CDR3 residues: CASSLEGMGTDTQYF. In DNA, the CDR3 is TGTGCCAGCAGCTTAGAGGGGATGGGCACAGATACGCAGTATTTT.

V usage is TRBV19 and J usage is TRBJ1-5; tentatively, D is TRBD1 (6 bases). The germline V gene encodes CDR1 LNHDA and CDR2 SQIVND (reference sequence). The CDR3 loop spans 15 amino acids. V lost 5 bases, J lost 2 bases, and 13 bases lay in between. The DNA for the CDR3 is TGTGCCAGTAGTGCCACAGGGAATCGCAATCAGCCCCAGCATTTT. Translating gives CASSATGNRNQPQHF. Full variable domain (rest looked up from reference TRBV19 and TRBJ1-5): DGGITQSPKYLFRKEGQNVTLSCEQNLNHDAMYWYRQDPGQGLRLIYYSQIVNDFQKGDIAEGYSVSREKKESFPLTVTSAQKNPTAFYLCASSATGNRNQPQHFGDGTRLSIL.

As DNA, the CDR3 is TGTGCCACCAGTGATTCTAGGGGGACTAGCGTCGAGCAGTACTTC. As protein: CATSDSRGTSVEQYF. This rearrangement joins TRBV24-1 to TRBJ2-7, with 10 positions matching TRBD2. The CDR3 totals 15 residues. Trimming at V came to 2 bases and at J to 6 bases, leaving 6 bases not matched to a gene. Germline V gives CDR1 KGHDR, CDR2 SFDVKD.

Only one count was recorded for this clone. J is TRBJ1-1 and V is TRBV18; D might be TRBD1 (6 bases). The V end lost 3 bases, the J end lost 1 base, and 9 bases lay between the germline ends. From germline, CDR1 is KGHSH and CDR2 LQKENI. The CDR3 totals 14 residues. CDR3 loop: CASSPYRENTEAFF. The CDR3 region has the DNA TGTGCCAGCTCACCCTACAGGGAGAACACTGAAGCTTTCTTT.

This rearrangement joins TRBV19 to TRBJ2-7, with unresolved D. The V gene lost 4 bases and the J gene lost 2 bases, with 9 bases spanning the gap. CDR3 size: 13 residues. The germline V gene encodes CDR1 LNHDA and CDR2 SQIVND (reference sequence). The DNA of the CDR3 is TGTGCCAGTAGTAACCTAGGTGCCTACGAGCAGTACTTC. This codes for CASSNLGAYEQYF.

The V gene is TRBV10-3, the J gene TRBJ2-6; 11 bases agree with TRBD1. Germline CDR1 and CDR2: ENHRY and SYGVKD. J lost 3 bases, V lost 4 bases, and 8 bases had no gene match. The CDR3 has 18 residues. The CDR3 spells CAISGRGTGGNGANVLTF. CDR3 bases: TGTGCCATCAGTGGAAGGGGGACAGGGGGAAATGGGGCCAACGTCCTGACTTTC.

The chain links TRBV7-2 to TRBJ2-5; a weak D match, TRBD1 (5 bases). The V end was cut by 2 bases, the J end by 2 bases, with 6 bases between. This CDR3 contains 13 residues. Germline CDR1 SGHTA, CDR2 FQGNSA. As DNA, the CDR3 is TGTGCCAGCAGCTTACGACAGCAAGAGACCCAGTACTTC. Encoded protein: CASSLRQQETQYF.

V is TRBV4-1 and J is TRBJ2-1, with 8 bases lining up with TRBD2. With V trimmed by 1 base and J by 2 bases, 10 bases remained unmatched. This CDR3 has 18 amino acids. CDR1 and CDR2 from the germline V gene are MGHRA and YSYEKL. CDR3 loop: CASSQGDLVSGTYNEQFF. The DNA of the CDR3 is TGCGCCAGCAGCCAAGGGGACCTTGTTAGCGGGACCTACAATGAGCAGTTCTTC.

The V call is TRBV7-9, the J call TRBJ2-7, with D maybe TRBD2 (5 bases). This CDR3 spans 14 amino acids. Germline loops: CDR1 SEHNR, CDR2 FQNEAQ (reference sequence). V shed 3 bases and J shed 2 bases, with 11 bases lying between them. The CDR3 reads CASSFRLFPYEQYV. CDR3 DNA sequence: TGTGCCAGCAGCTTCAGACTATTCCCCTACGAGCAGTACGTC.

The chain uses TRBV3-1 (or the pseudogene TRBV3-2) and TRBJ2-3; weak D call: TRBD2 (6 bases). Germline CDR1 LGHDT, CDR2 YNNKEL (reference sequence). The CDR3 extends over 15 amino acids. V was shortened by 5 bases and J by 4 bases, with 16 bases between the two germline ends. The CDR3 spells CASSEGGVGSDTQYF. The CDR3 nucleotides are TGTGCCAGCAGCGAAGGCGGGGTGGGGTCAGATACGCAGTATTTT.

The rearrangement joins TRBV10-3 to TRBJ2-2; TRBD1 agrees at 9 bases. The CDR3 spans 14 residues. After removal of 4 bases from V and 5 bases from J, the junction contained 2 bases not matched to a gene. CDR1 ENHRY and CDR2 SYGVKD come from the germline V gene. The CDR3 DNA reads TGTGCCATCAGTGCTGGACAGGGGACCGGGGAGCTGTTTTTT. Its protein is CAISAGQGTGELFF.

The V gene is TRBV5-5, the J gene TRBJ2-6; 7 bases match TRBD1. Germline V gene data show CDR1 as SGHKS and CDR2 as YYEKEE (reference sequence). Unmatched junction bases numbered 5, after V lost 2 bases and J lost 0 bases. The CDR3 spans 17 residues. In DNA form, the CDR3 reads TGTGCCAGCAGCTTTCGACAGGGAAGCTCTGGGGCCAACGTCCTGACTTTC. Protein: CASSFRQGSSGANVLTF.

V and J are TRBV3-1 (or the pseudogene TRBV3-2) and TRBJ1-6; D is uncertain. The V end was cut by 1 base, the J end by 11 bases, with 12 bases between. The CDR3 contains 14 residues. Germline CDR1 LGHDT, CDR2 YNNKEL (reference sequence). CDR3 DNA sequence: TGTGCCAGCAGCCAAGGGGAGGGTAGGACACCCCTCCACTTT. Its protein product is CASSQGEGRTPLHF.

This sequence joins TRBV9 and TRBJ2-7; tentatively, D is TRBD1 (5 bases). Trimming stripped 0 bases from V and 3 bases from J, with 13 bases between. Germline values: CDR1 SGDLS, CDR2 YYNGEE. The CDR3 length is 15 residues. The CDR3 loop is CASSVETGASYEQYF. As DNA, the CDR3 is TGTGCCAGCAGCGTAGAGACTGGGGCGAGCTACGAGCAGTACTTC.

This chain uses TRBV7-8 with TRBJ1-2; the match to TRBD1 covers 9 bases. This CDR3 is built from 15 residues. Looked up from germline, CDR1 is SGHVS and CDR2 is FQNEAQ. J lost 2 bases, V lost 3 bases, and 4 bases had no gene match. CDR3: CASSLLGTGNYGYTF. DNA of the CDR3: TGTGCCAGCAGCTTGCTTGGGACAGGGAACTATGGCTACACCTTC.

This clone was detected only once. V is TRBV2 and J is TRBJ2-5, with no clear D. V lost 8 bases to trimming and J lost 9 bases, with 10 bases between them. This CDR3 has 10 residues. The V gene's germline CDR1 is SNHLY and CDR2 FYNNEI. CDR3 bases: TGTGCCAGCGCCCCCGAGGCCCAGTACTTC. It codes for CASAPEAQYF.